Each of the 5 T cell receptor beta chains below was sequenced from the same sample in a study of CD8 T cells in ankylosing spondylitis. In TCRdb, the 5' RACE reads were re-called with MiXCR into one record per CDR3 protein. The sample lists about 39,000 distinct CDR3 sequences; about 9.3% were seen once. What was sequenced was blood, either unsorted or a sorted T cell fraction (not recorded which). Receptor source: a male donor with ankylosing spondylitis or in good health (not recorded which).

Concerning this clonotype: Relative to the germline gene, one junction end is altered; a read error may explain this. The CDR3 here is CPSSLVCGPLHF. The CDR3 DNA reads as TGTCCCAGCAGCTTAGTTTGCGGACCCCTCCACTTT. The chain has TRBV7-2 and TRBJ1-6; unclear D gene. The CDR3 is made up of 12 amino acids. Germline CDR1 SGHTA, CDR2 FQGNSA.

This clonotype was seen at least ten times. DNA for the CDR3: TGTGCCAGCAGCAGAAGGGGAGACGCCGGGGAGCTGTTTTTT. This translates into CASSRRGDAGELFF. This chain connects TRBV12-3 or TRBV12-4 to TRBJ2-2, with D perhaps matching TRBD1 or TRBD2 (5 bases each). Trimming took off 6 bases at V and 6 bases at J, with 14 bases between the two ends. The CDR3 runs 14 residues.

This clonotype was seen at least ten times. V usage is TRBV4-3 and J usage is TRBJ2-3; D gene uncertain. This CDR3 contains 14 residues. V lost 3 bases to trimming and J lost 0 bases, with 7 bases between them. The germline V gene encodes CDR1 LGHNA and CDR2 YSLEER. DNA for the CDR3: TGCGCCAGCAGCCACGAGTGGAGCACAGATACGCAGTATTTT. Its translation: CASSHEWSTDTQYF.

This clonotype was counted ten times or more. The chain joins TRBV27 to TRBJ2-7; D not certain. This CDR3 has 15 amino acids. Germline CDR1 is MNHEY and CDR2 is SMNVEV (reference sequence). V lost 3 bases and J 0 bases, leaving 12 bases between the germline ends. The CDR3 DNA is TGTGCCAGCAGTTTTAAGCCCGCGGCCTCCTACGAGCAGTACTTC. Translating gives CASSFKPAASYEQYF.

This clonotype was found many times. The chain is built from TRBV18 and TRBJ2-5; a weak D match, TRBD2 (6 bases). The germline V gene has CDR1 KGHSH and CDR2 LQKENI. The CDR3 has 13 amino acids. The ends were cut back, 6 bases at V and 7 bases at J, with 15 bases in the middle. Here the CDR3 reads CASSADSGSTQYF. Here the CDR3 DNA reads TGTGCCAGCTCCGCCGACAGCGGGTCGACCCAGTACTTC.